This TCR beta chain was observed in a study of T cell responses to AZD1222 COVID-19 vaccine. Notes on the study in general: As reported, nearly half of all spike-specific TCRs target variant regions that are unmutated.

CDR1 is SGHTA, CDR2 FQGNSA, per germline. Losses at the gene ends were 4 bases for V and 2 bases for J; bases not matched to a gene: 6. The CDR3 runs 16 residues. Libraries were prepared by immunoSEQ multiplex PCR; TCRdb keeps only in-frame clonotypes and omits some of them. The table records 150,000 to 160,000 clones, 90% of them present only once. Comments on this clone: Its matching antigen is unknown.

The TCR sequence derives from an adult who received the AZD1222 COVID-19 vaccine. V gene TRBV7-2 combines with J gene TRBJ2-1; 9 bases agree with TRBD2. The sequencing used peripheral blood, collected 28 days after the second AZD1222 dose. For the CDR3, the DNA is TGTGCCAGCAGCTACAGCGGGGGGACTACCTACAATGAGCAGTTCTTC. It specifies CASSYSGGTTYNEQFF.